This entry concerns a single T cell receptor (beta chain). It has no known antigen specificity. Base-call qualities are not available, and no considerably larger clone is one nucleotide away. This record comes from a study of T cell changes during pregnancy in multiple sclerosis (dated by TCRdb to about 2019). For the wider study: The study looked at changes in the T cell repertoire across pregnancy in women with multiple sclerosis.

V and J lose 5 bases and 5 bases, and a span of 15 bases separates them. The germline V gene (reference sequence) specifies SEHNR as CDR1 and FQNEAQ as CDR2. From cysteine to phenylalanine, the CDR3 is 14 amino acids long. Of the read, only the CDR3 DNA is kept; its 42 bases are in frame from base 1. Libraries were constructed by the immunoSEQ multiplex PCR assay. TCRdb re-hosts the immuneACCESS table, in-frame sequences only. Its copies lack some clones; in the studies checked, an unresolved V gene accounts for under half of them, and the cause for the rest is not known. For this sample there are 40,000 to 50,000 clones; approximately 91% appear just once. In total, the top ten clones hold approximately 10% of the sample.

The source of this sequence is a female donor with multiple sclerosis, enrolled in a pregnancy study. Material: CD8+ T cells from peripheral blood mononuclear cells, obtained after pregnancy. Rearrangement joined TRBV7-9 to TRBJ2-5; the best D guess is TRBD1, with 5 bases matching. The CDR3 reads CASSPRSGFETQYF. The DNA reads as follows: TGTGCCAGCAGCCCCCGTTCAGGGTTTGAGACCCAGTACTTC.